This T cell receptor (beta chain) was retrieved from a study of response to subunit inactivated influenza vaccine. Remarks on this clonotype: The antigen is unknown.

Via MiXCR, TCRdb re-called the RT-PCR reads, giving one row per CDR3 protein. Of hundreds of thousands of distinct CDR3 sequences detected, approximately 17% appear once; the ten largest clones hold 11%. The CDR3 is made up of 14 amino acids. Germline loops: CDR1 MNHNS, CDR2 SASEGT. V gave up 5 bases and J gave up 4 bases; unmatched junction bases: 4. Study findings and constraints: It was the authors' suggestion that each seasonal influenza vaccination recruits few new T cells.

This material consisted of PBMCs from blood, taken around 5 days after vaccination. This TCR was recovered from a man in his forties or fifties who received an inactivated influenza vaccine. The J gene is TRBJ1-2, the V gene TRBV6-1; TRBD1 agrees at 10 bases. CDR3 sequence (DNA): TGTGCCAGCAGTCGGGACAGGGGTGCCTATGGCTACACCTTC. It is translated as CASSRDRGAYGYTF.